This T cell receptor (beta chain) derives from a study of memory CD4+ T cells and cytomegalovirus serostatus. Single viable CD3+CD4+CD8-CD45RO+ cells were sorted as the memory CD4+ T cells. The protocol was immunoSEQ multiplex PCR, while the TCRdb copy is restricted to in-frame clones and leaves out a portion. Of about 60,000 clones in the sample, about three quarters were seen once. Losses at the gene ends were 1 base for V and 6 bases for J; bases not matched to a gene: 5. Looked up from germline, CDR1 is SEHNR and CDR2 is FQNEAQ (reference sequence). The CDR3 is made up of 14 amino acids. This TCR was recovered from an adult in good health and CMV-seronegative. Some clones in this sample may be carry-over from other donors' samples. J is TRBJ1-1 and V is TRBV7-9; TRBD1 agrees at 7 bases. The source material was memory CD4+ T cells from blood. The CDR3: CASSLGGQIPEAFF. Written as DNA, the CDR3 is TGTGCCAGCAGCTTAGGGGGACAGATCCCTGAAGCTTTCTTT. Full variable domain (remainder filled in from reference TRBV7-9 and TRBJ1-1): DTGVSQNPRHKITKRGQNVTFRCDPISEHNRLYWYRQTLGQGPEFLTYFQNEAQLEKSRLLSDRFSAERPKGSFSTLEIQRTEQGDSAMYLCASSLGGQIPEAFFGQGTRLTVV.